Below are 30 T cell receptor beta chains sequenced from a single sample in a study of Ad26.COV2.S vaccination and SARS-CoV-2 variants. As to treatment: roughly 18 received Ad26.COV2.S at low or high dose, single or two shots; roughly five received placebo; per-sample allocation not given. Sampling occurred on day 63 after the first vaccine or placebo injection. Sequencing was performed with immunoSEQ multiplex PCR; in TCRdb, only in-frame clones are kept and a portion is missing. The sample carries a few hundred thousand clones, roughly 84% recorded once. The sequencing here drew on peripheral blood, taken in a trial of Ad26.COV2.S vaccine versus placebo. These receptors were obtained from a person aged 18-60 years who received the Ad26.COV2.S COVID-19 vaccine or a placebo.

The chain links TRBV14 to TRBJ2-7, with D possibly TRBD1 on 6 matching bases. V was shortened by 8 bases and J by 2 bases, with 19 bases between the two germline ends. Per the germline V gene, CDR1 is SGHDN and CDR2 is FVKESK. The CDR3 is 15 residues long. DNA for the CDR3: TGTGCCAGCTCCCCTTCCAGGGGATTCGCCTACGAGCAGTACTTC. This gives the protein CASSPSRGFAYEQYF. The full variable domain, rest sourced from reference TRBV14 and TRBJ2-7, is EAGVTQFPSHSVIEKGQTVTLRCDPISGHDNLYWYRRVMGKEIKFLLHFVKESKQDESGMPNNRFLAERTGGTYSTLKVQPAELEDSGVYFCASSPSRGFAYEQYFGPGTRLTVT.

This chain links TRBV19 with TRBJ1-5; no clear D gene. The CDR3 is made up of 13 amino acids. CDR1 is LNHDA and CDR2 is SQIVND in the germline V gene (reference sequence). V was trimmed by 3 bases and J by 3 bases, leaving 6 bases between them. The CDR3 loop reads CASSMDPNQPQHF. CDR3 sequence (DNA): TGTGCCAGTAGTATGGACCCCAATCAGCCCCAGCATTTT.

In this sample, this clone turned up a few times. The chain links TRBV20-1 to TRBJ2-7; TRBD2 might be the D (5 bases). This CDR3 is 10 amino acids long. Between the trimmed V and J ends, which lost 6 bases and 6 bases, there was a span of 9 bases. Per the germline V gene, CDR1 is DFQATT and CDR2 is SNEGSKA (reference sequence). CDR3 region: CSAGKREQYF. The CDR3 DNA reads as TGCAGTGCCGGGAAGCGCGAGCAGTACTTC.

The V call is TRBV9, the J call TRBJ1-1, with D possibly TRBD1 on 5 matching bases. V was clipped by 3 bases and J by 1 base, with 10 bases between them. Germline assignment: CDR1 SGDLS and CDR2 YYNGEE. This CDR3 has 14 amino acids. DNA for the CDR3: TGTGCCAGCAGCGCGCAGGGTGGGAACACTGAAGCTTTCTTT. Encoded protein: CASSAQGGNTEAFF.

J is TRBJ2-2 and V is TRBV14; no definite D call. Trimming took 0 bases from V and 2 from J, leaving 10 bases between them. This CDR3 contains 16 residues. CDR1 SGHDN and CDR2 FVKESK come from the germline V gene. The CDR3 here is CASSQDHGTNTGELFF. The CDR3 bases are TGTGCCAGCAGCCAAGATCACGGCACAAACACCGGGGAGCTGTTTTTT.

The rearrangement uses TRBV11-1 and TRBJ1-6; possibly TRBD1 for D (5 bases). The V end was cut by 3 bases, the J end by 7 bases, with 13 bases between. The germline V gene encodes CDR1 SGHAT and CDR2 FQDESV (reference sequence). The CDR3 is 15 amino acids. The CDR3 protein is CASSFGDVQNSPLHF. CDR3 bases: TGTGCCAGCAGCTTCGGGGACGTTCAAAATTCACCCCTCCACTTT.

CDR3 sequence reads: CASSPVTGSYNSPLHF. DNA for the CDR3: TGTGCCAGCAGTCCAGTCACCGGGTCCTATAATTCACCCCTCCACTTT. The chain combines TRBV27 with TRBJ1-6, with D uncertain. Deletions cut 5 bases from V and 1 base from J, with 12 bases between. The germline CDR1 and CDR2 sequences are MNHEY and SMNVEV (reference sequence). The CDR3 runs to 16 residues.

V is TRBV6-5 and J is TRBJ2-7; D perhaps matches TRBD1 (6 bases). The V end lost 6 bases, the J end lost 2 bases, and 11 bases lay between the germline ends. There are 13 residues in the CDR3. CDR1 and CDR2 (germline): MNHEY, SVGAGI. CDR3 nucleotide sequence: TGTGCCAGCAGGGACAGCGGTGCCTACGAGCAGTACTTC. Translation: CASRDSGAYEQYF.

J is TRBJ2-1 and V is TRBV7-9; no clear D. Looked up from germline, CDR1 is SEHNR and CDR2 is FQNEAQ (reference sequence). The ends were cut back, 1 base at V and 9 bases at J, with 4 bases in the middle. The CDR3 is 11 amino acids. CDR3 region: CASSLGGEQFF. In DNA, the CDR3 is TGTGCCAGCAGCTTAGGTGGTGAGCAGTTCTTC. Full variable domain (outside the CDR3, taken from reference TRBV7-9 and TRBJ2-1): DTGVSQNPRHKITKRGQNVTFRCDPISEHNRLYWYRQTLGQGPEFLTYFQNEAQLEKSRLLSDRFSAERPKGSFSTLEIQRTEQGDSAMYLCASSLGGEQFFGPGTRLTVL.

This rearrangement joins TRBV3-1 (or the pseudogene TRBV3-2) to TRBJ1-1; 8 bases align to TRBD1. The CDR3 contains 16 residues. Germline CDR1 and CDR2: LGHDT and YNNKEL (reference sequence). Losses at the gene ends were 2 bases for V and 3 bases for J; bases not matched to a gene: 8. DNA of the CDR3: TGTGCCAGCAGCCAACCGGGACAGGATGGGGACACTGAAGCTTTCTTT. This gives the protein CASSQPGQDGDTEAFF.

The chain is built from TRBV6-6 and TRBJ1-1, with D possibly matching TRBD1 (5 bases). Deletions cut 8 bases from V and 1 base from J, with 5 bases between. The CDR3 length is 11 residues. Germline V gene sequence: CDR1 MNHNY, CDR2 SVGAGI (reference sequence). The CDR3 here is CASQGNTEAFF. The CDR3, as DNA: TGTGCCAGCCAGGGGAACACTGAAGCTTTCTTT.

The V call is TRBV6-1, the J call TRBJ2-5; 9 bases are shared with TRBD2. Germline values: CDR1 MNHNS, CDR2 SASEGT. This CDR3 has 15 amino acids. V was pared by 1 base and J by 9 bases, with 9 bases of the junction left unmatched. CDR3 sequence: CASSEGLAVGLSQYF. The CDR3 nucleotides read TGTGCCAGCAGTGAAGGACTAGCGGTGGGTTTGTCCCAGTACTTC.

The chain employs TRBV11-2 and TRBJ2-7; 11 nucleotides line up with TRBD2. Trimming removed 1 base from V and 7 bases from J; junction bases left unmatched: 12. The germline V gene has CDR1 SGHAT and CDR2 FQNNGV. The CDR3 is 17 amino acids. The CDR3 region is CASSLAPGTSGGREQYF. The CDR3 DNA sequence: TGTGCCAGCAGCTTAGCTCCCGGGACTAGCGGTGGACGGGAGCAGTACTTC.

V is TRBV12-5 and J is TRBJ2-5; 11 bases line up with TRBD1. The CDR3 extends over 15 amino acids. Germline loops: CDR1 LGHNT, CDR2 FRNRAP. Trimming removed 7 bases from V and 4 bases from J; junction bases left unmatched: 8. The CDR3 sequence: CASALGQGASETQYF. In DNA form, the CDR3 reads TGTGCTAGTGCCTTAGGACAGGGGGCTTCAGAGACCCAGTACTTC.

This rearrangement joins TRBV10-3 to TRBJ2-4; 12 bases fit TRBD2. This CDR3 is built from 17 residues. V was pared by 6 bases and J by 4 bases, with 10 bases of the junction left unmatched. Germline loops: CDR1 ENHRY, CDR2 SYGVKD. The CDR3 spells CAIRGGSLAGGKNIQYF. CDR3 coding DNA: TGTGCCATCAGAGGAGGGAGTCTAGCGGGGGGGAAAAACATTCAGTACTTC.

The chain links TRBV7-6 to TRBJ2-1; 8 bases align to TRBD2. Unmatched junction bases numbered 9, after V lost 2 bases and J lost 6 bases. The CDR3 covers 16 residues. CDR1 is SGHVS, CDR2 FNYEAQ, per germline. The CDR3 protein is CASSLLTGGPRNEQFF. The DNA of the CDR3 is TGTGCCAGCAGCTTATTAACGGGGGGGCCTCGCAATGAGCAGTTCTTC.

CDR3 nucleotide sequence: TGTGCCAGCAGCTTAGGATACAGCCTGAACACTGAAGCTTTCTTT. Translating it yields CASSLGYSLNTEAFF. The J gene is TRBJ1-1, the V gene TRBV7-2; D is unresolved. CDR1 is SGHTA and CDR2 is FQGNSA in the germline V gene. With 1 base removed from V and 0 bases from J, the gap between germline ends came to 9 bases. CDR3 length: 15 amino acids.

The V gene is TRBV4-3, the J gene TRBJ1-2; 8 bases agree with TRBD1. CDR3 length: 15 residues. The germline CDR1 and CDR2 sequences are LGHNA and YSLEER. The V and J ends lost 0 bases and 6 bases, in that order; junction bases with no gene match: 6. The CDR3 nucleotides are TGCGCCAGCAGCCAAGATCCCGGACAGGGCAATGGCTACACCTTC. Its protein is CASSQDPGQGNGYTF.

The chain is built from TRBV7-9 and TRBJ2-1, with 7 bases fitting TRBD1. Germline CDR1 reads SEHNR; CDR2 reads FQNEAQ (reference sequence). CDR3 length: 13 residues. V lost 4 bases to trimming and J lost 7 bases; unmatched junction nucleotides: 4. The CDR3 region is CASSSTGVNEQFF. The CDR3 DNA is TGTGCCAGCAGCTCTACAGGGGTGAATGAGCAGTTCTTC.

The J gene is TRBJ1-3, the V gene TRBV18; D uncertain. The V and J ends lost 3 bases and 0 bases respectively, with 9 bases between them. Looked up from germline, CDR1 is KGHSH and CDR2 is LQKENI. CDR3 length: 15 residues. The chain's CDR3 is CASSPQPFSGNTIYF. DNA for the CDR3: TGTGCCAGCTCACCGCAGCCATTCTCTGGAAACACCATATATTTT. Supplemented by reference TRBV18 and TRBJ1-3, the full variable domain reads NAGVMQNPRHLVRRRGQEARLRCSPMKGHSHVYWYRQLPEEGLKFMVYLQKENIIDESGMPKERFSAEFPKEGPSILRIQQVVRGDSAAYFCASSPQPFSGNTIYFGEGSWLTVV.

This chain links TRBV2 with TRBJ2-3, with 9 bases fitting TRBD2. CDR1 and CDR2 (germline): SNHLY, FYNNEI. The CDR3 has 13 residues. Trimming at V came to 10 bases and at J to 4 bases, leaving 6 bases not matched to a gene. CDR3 sequence (DNA): TGTGCCATCTTAGCGGGGGTCCCAGATACGCAGTATTTT. Encoded protein: CAILAGVPDTQYF.

This sequence joins TRBV7-9 and TRBJ1-3, with D unclear. Trimming cost V 6 bases and J 0 bases, with 12 bases left between them. Germline CDR1 reads SEHNR; CDR2 reads FQNEAQ (reference sequence). This CDR3 contains 15 residues. As DNA, the CDR3 is TGTGCCAGCAGTCTTTTCCCCTCCTCTGGAAACACCATATATTTT. Translated, it gives CASSLFPSSGNTIYF.

Concerning this clone itself: The junction departs from germline at one end; a sequencing error may be responsible. This chain joins TRBV6-1 and TRBJ1-2; D gene unclear. The CDR3 has 15 amino acids. Germline V gene lookup returns CDR1 MNHNS and CDR2 SASEGT. CDR3 region: CASREGRLGVGGYTF. The CDR3 DNA follows: TGTGCCAGCAGGGAAGGACGGCTGGGTGTAGGAGGCTACACCTTC.

This rearrangement joins TRBV7-2 to TRBJ2-7; 9 bases match TRBD2. The germline gives CDR1 SGHTA, CDR2 FQGNSA. J was trimmed by 2 bases and V by 1 base; bases with no gene match: 3. The CDR3 covers 15 residues. The DNA for the CDR3 is TGTGCCAGCAGCTTAGGGGCGGGGGGGCCCTACGAGCAGTACTTC. Translated: CASSLGAGGPYEQYF.

CDR3 amino acids: CASTNSGGDGDTQYF. DNA for the CDR3: TGTGCCAGCACTAATAGCGGGGGGGACGGGGATACGCAGTATTTT. This chain joins TRBV6-5 and TRBJ2-3; 11 positions match TRBD2. Germline CDR1 is MNHEY and CDR2 is SVGAGI. Unmatched junction bases numbered 9, after V lost 7 bases and J lost 6 bases. This CDR3 has 15 residues.

The chain uses TRBV7-2 and TRBJ2-2, with D possibly matching TRBD2 (6 bases). V dropped 1 base and J dropped 6 bases, with 12 bases sitting between them. Germline values: CDR1 SGHTA, CDR2 FQGNSA. The CDR3 covers 15 residues. In DNA, the CDR3 is TGTGCCAGCAGCTTAGAGCGGAGGGCGGCCGGGGAGCTGTTTTTT. It translates to CASSLERRAAGELFF.

The chain couples TRBV19 to TRBJ1-5, with TRBD1 identical over 8 bases. Germline-derived CDR1 and CDR2 are LNHDA and SQIVND (reference sequence). V shed 7 bases, J shed 1 base, and the junction held 6 bases outside the gene matches. There are 15 residues in the CDR3. The CDR3 spells CASKMQGASNQPQHF. The DNA of the CDR3 is TGTGCCAGTAAAATGCAGGGGGCGAGCAATCAGCCCCAGCATTTT.

This chain connects TRBV6-1 to TRBJ1-6; D gene ambiguous. This CDR3 has 15 amino acids. Germline V gives CDR1 MNHNS, CDR2 SASEGT. V lost 3 bases and J 0 bases, leaving 6 bases between the germline ends. The CDR3 nucleotides read TGTGCCAGCAGTGAGGATCCCTCCTATAATTCACCCCTCCACTTT. Amino acid sequence: CASSEDPSYNSPLHF.

This clone was detected a few times. The gene calls are TRBV5-3 and TRBJ1-6; no firm D call. TRBV5-3 is identified as an open reading frame with a role that is uncertain. The CDR3 length is 12 residues. V gave up 0 bases and J gave up 6 bases, with 1 base separating them. The chain's CDR3 is CARSLVNSPLHF. The CDR3 DNA sequence: TGTGCCAGAAGCTTGGTTAATTCACCCCTCCACTTT.

This rearrangement joins TRBV2 to TRBJ2-1; possible D gene TRBD1, 6 bases. The CDR3 covers 15 residues. The V gene lost 2 bases and the J gene lost 8 bases, with 16 bases spanning the gap. Germline CDR1 reads SNHLY; CDR2 reads FYNNEI. The CDR3 bases are TGTGCCAGCAGTGAATTGGACAGAAAAGTGCATGAGCAGTTCTTC. It yields the protein CASSELDRKVHEQFF.